The entry below describes one TCR beta chain. The antigen is undetermined. The sample belongs to a study of Tregs in tolerant kidney transplant recipients. Between the trimmed V and J ends, which lost 2 bases and 4 bases, there was a span of 17 bases. CDR3 length: 16 amino acids. Germline assignment: CDR1 WNHNN and CDR2 SYGVQD (reference sequence). This table comes from immunoSEQ multiplex PCR, and its TCRdb copy is limited to in-frame clones, with some not included. Of 100,000 to 150,000 clones in the sample, around nine tenths were seen once. General observations from the study: Validation in larger populations is needed because few patients were studied.

CD4+CD25+CD127- Tregs, CD4+CD25- non-Tregs, CD4 and CD8 cells were sorted. This TCR derives from a human donor in good health. The chain carries TRBV10-1 and TRBJ2-5; maybe TRBD2 (6 bases). Sequencing was done on a sample of CD4+ T cells from blood. The CDR3 spells CASSERRRGMGETQYF. The CDR3 DNA reads TGCGCCAGCAGTGAGCGTAGGAGGGGAATGGGAGAGACCCAGTACTTC.